This T cell receptor beta chain was documented in a study of a mutant IDH1 vaccine in newly diagnosed glioma. Germline V gene data show CDR1 as MGHRA and CDR2 as YSYEKL. There are 16 residues in the CDR3. V was cut by 6 bases and J by 6 bases, with 23 bases left in between. Sequencing used immunoSEQ multiplex PCR; TCRdb keeps in-frame clones, though not all of them. Here the sample spans tens of thousands of clones, roughly 80% being singletons. The time point is: baseline, week 1 (first vaccination visit). Treatment here: pre-vaccination baseline after standard-of-care therapy. The material was PBMCs, obtained from a glioma patient treated with radiotherapy, temozolomide or both. The origin of this receptor is a middle-aged woman with glioma. The rearrangement links TRBV4-1 to TRBJ1-2, with D perhaps matching TRBD1 (6 bases). The CDR3 DNA reads as TGCGCCAGCAGATCCTTAGGCAGGGGAGGCATAGATGGCTACACCTTC. Translating it yields CASRSLGRGGIDGYTF.